This is a list of T cell receptor beta chains from one sample in a study of T cell changes during pregnancy in multiple sclerosis. Produced via immunoSEQ multiplex PCR; TCRdb's table is partial and in-frame only. Of about 110,000 clones listed, 85% to 95% are singletons. The sample consisted of peripheral blood, taken after pregnancy. Receptors originate from a female donor with multiple sclerosis, enrolled in a pregnancy study. CDR3s include the opening cysteine and the closing phenylalanine or tryptophan. Each record gives: D gene, J gene, V gene, clone size, CDR3 DNA, CDR3 protein. The D gene is left open where the match is weak. Expanded clones are given a class, and other clones once, few, many or no size at all.

NA TRBJ2-2 TRBV2 few TGTGCCAGCAGGACCGGGACGAACACCGGGGAGCTGTTTTTT CASRTGTNTGELFF
NA TRBJ2-7 TRBV19 NA TGTGCCAGTAGCGCAGGGCGAGGCTACGAGCAGTACTTC CASSAGRGYEQYF
NA TRBJ2-1 TRBV6-6 NA TGTGCCAGCAGCCTCGATATCACTAGACTGAATGAGCAGTTCTTC CASSLDITRLNEQFF
TRBD1 TRBJ1-3 TRBV10-1 few TGCGCCAGCAGTGAGCTACAGGGGGGGAGAAACACCATATATTTT CASSELQGGRNTIYF
TRBD2 TRBJ2-4 TRBV2 few TGTGCCATCGCCCTGAGCGGGAGCAACATTCAGTACTTC CAIALSGSNIQYF
NA TRBJ2-3 TRBV29-1 NA TGCAGCGTTGAAATGTCAGGGGGGCTAGATACGCAGTATTTT CSVEMSGGLDTQYF
TRBD2 TRBJ2-7 TRBV4-1 NA TGCGCCAGCAGCCAAGTCCAGGGGACGGGACTAGCGGGAGGAAGCTCCTACGAGCAGTACTTC CASSQVQGTGLAGGSSYEQYF
NA TRBJ1-4 TRBV2 NA TGTGCCAGCAGGGCAGGGACTAATGAAAAACTGTTTTTT CASRAGTNEKLFF
TRBD1 TRBJ1-1 TRBV5-1 NA TGCGCCAGCAGCCAAAGGACAGGGGGCGGGAACACTGAAGCTTTCTTT CASSQRTGGGNTEAFF
TRBD1 TRBJ1-5 TRBV6-6 NA TGTGCCAGCAGTGGGACAGGAGGTCAGCCCCAGCATTTT CASSGTGGQPQHF
TRBD1 TRBJ2-3 TRBV11-2 NA TGTGCCAGCAGTTCCGGGACAGGGATGGATACGCAGTATTTT CASSSGTGMDTQYF
NA TRBJ2-7 TRBV5-6 NA TGTGCCAGCAGGGCTGGGAGTCTACACTACGAGCAGTACTTC CASRAGSLHYEQYF
TRBD2 TRBJ2-1 TRBV19 NA TGTGCCAGTAGTATCGCGGGAGCGGTATACAATGAGCAGTTCTTC CASSIAGAVYNEQFF
NA TRBJ2-2 TRBV10-2 NA TGCGCCAGCAGGGGGGGACAGTTAACCGGGGAGCTGTTTTTT CASRGGQLTGELFF
NA TRBJ1-1 TRBV9 NA TGTGCCAGCAGCACGACAATGAACACTGAAGCTTTCTTT CASSTTMNTEAFF
TRBD1 TRBJ1-1 TRBV7-3 NA TGTGCCAGCAGCCGCAATGCGATCGGACAGGGGGAGACTGAAGCTTTCTTT CASSRNAIGQGETEAFF
TRBD1 TRBJ1-1 TRBV19 NA TGTGCCAGTAGTATAATTTCCAGGGGGCCCCATACAGCTTTCTTT CASSIISRGPHTAFF
TRBD1 TRBJ2-7 TRBV5-1 NA TGCGCCAGCAGCCGGGACAGGGCAGGCGACGAGCAGTACTTC CASSRDRAGDEQYF
NA TRBJ2-5 TRBV15 NA TGTGCCACCAGCATAGGTCGGGGAAAGACCCAGTACTTC CATSIGRGKTQYF
TRBD1 TRBJ1-4 TRBV5-1 once TGCGCCAGCAGCCGGGACAGGGGTGGCGAAAAACTGTTTTTT CASSRDRGGEKLFF
NA TRBJ1-2 TRBV7-9 NA TGTGCCAGCAGCCCCGGTGGCTACACCTTC CASSPGGYTF
NA TRBJ2-3 TRBV28 NA TGTGCCAGCCTCCCGGCGATTAGCGCTCCGCTAGATACGCAGTATTTT CASLPAISAPLDTQYF
NA TRBJ1-1 TRBV5-4 NA TGTGCCAGCAGCAAACAGACGAACACTGAAGCTTTCTTT CASSKQTNTEAFF
NA TRBJ1-5 TRBV2 NA TGTGCCAGCAGTGATATAACAGGAGGGAGCAATCAGCCCCAGCATTTT CASSDITGGSNQPQHF
NA TRBJ1-2 TRBV7-9 NA TGTGCCAGCAGCTTAGTGACAGCCCCTAACTATGGCTACACCTTC CASSLVTAPNYGYTF
TRBD1 TRBJ1-1 TRBV5-1 NA TGCGCCAGCAGCTGGGGGACAGGGAGTACTGAAGCTTTCTTT CASSWGTGSTEAFF
NA TRBJ2-2 TRBV5-6 NA TGTGCCAGCAGCTCCCTGGGACCAGGGGCCACCGGGGAGCTGTTTTTT CASSSLGPGATGELFF
TRBD1 TRBJ2-7 TRBV19 NA TGTGCCAGTAGTATTGCAGGGGGACAGGGGGGCTACGAGCAGTACTTC CASSIAGGQGGYEQYF